The 19 T cell receptor beta chains presented below share a single source sample, sequenced in a study of T cell repertoires in cytomegalovirus infection. Their cognate antigens are unknown. TCRdb independently ran MiXCR on the reads; one entry per CDR3 protein. The table records around 540,000 distinct CDR3 sequences, roughly 34% of them present only once. This material consisted of cultured PBMCs, taken from culture after CMV antigen stimulation. These receptors originate from a human donor in good health (CMV status not recorded). Some clones in this sample may be carry-over from other donors' samples.

The chain carries TRBV20-1 and TRBJ1-2; D gene unclear. Trimming removed 2 bases from V and 4 bases from J, with 17 bases in between. The CDR3 sequence is 15 residues long. CDR1 and CDR2 from the germline V gene are DFQATT and SNEGSKA (reference sequence). The CDR3 spells CSARLDVTLAYGYTF. Written as DNA, the CDR3 is TGCAGTGCTAGACTGGACGTCACCCTTGCCTATGGCTACACCTTC.

This clonotype was picked up a small number of times. The V call is TRBV27, the J call TRBJ2-1; D assignment may be TRBD1 or TRBD2 (5 bases each). CDR3 length equals 16 residues. Germline CDR1 reads MNHEY; CDR2 reads SMNVEV (reference sequence). Trimming removed 7 bases from V and 8 bases from J, with 24 bases in between. The CDR3 here is CASKTGTANSLDEQFF. The CDR3 DNA sequence: TGTGCCAGCAAAACCGGGACGGCAAATTCTTTGGATGAGCAGTTCTTC.

This clonotype was detected a few times. The chain joins TRBV7-2 to TRBJ2-5; 9 nucleotides line up with TRBD2. Germline CDR1 SGHTA, CDR2 FQGNSA. The ends lost 1 base at V and 6 bases at J; junction bases unmatched: 12. CDR3 length: 17 residues. The CDR3 region is CASSLGGGSGSRKTQYF. The CDR3, as DNA: TGTGCCAGCAGCTTAGGTGGGGGTAGCGGGAGTAGAAAGACCCAGTACTTC.

This clonotype was seen many times. This chain uses TRBV7-8 with TRBJ2-5; 9 bases map to TRBD2. The V segment lost 7 bases and the J segment 5 bases; nucleotides outside the gene matches: 14. This CDR3 is 16 amino acids long. The V gene's germline CDR1 is SGHVS and CDR2 FQNEAQ. Here the CDR3 reads CASTPTVLAGRETQYF. The CDR3, as DNA: TGTGCCAGCACCCCCACGGTTCTAGCGGGACGGGAGACCCAGTACTTC.

The chain recombines TRBV29-1 with TRBJ2-7; D ambiguous. Germline V gene data show CDR1 as SQVTM and CDR2 as ANQGSEA. The V end was cut by 2 bases, the J end by 0 bases, with 5 bases between. The CDR3 spans 12 residues. The CDR3 nucleotides read TGCAGCGTTGAAATGGACTCCTACGAGCAGTACTTC. Translated: CSVEMDSYEQYF.

There are a few counts of this clonotype. V is TRBV20-1 and J is TRBJ2-3; 10 positions match TRBD2. The CDR3 spans 21 residues. Looked up from germline, CDR1 is DFQATT and CDR2 is SNEGSKA (reference sequence). V shed 2 bases, J shed 2 bases, and the junction held 22 bases outside the gene matches. The chain's CDR3 is CSARLSGGKREGPQDTDTQYF. The DNA of the CDR3 is TGCAGTGCTAGACTATCAGGGGGAAAGCGGGAGGGCCCTCAGGACACAGATACGCAGTATTTT.

This rearrangement joins TRBV6-2 or TRBV6-3 to TRBJ2-5, with 7 bases fitting TRBD2. The CDR3 is 16 amino acids. J lost 4 bases, V lost 4 bases, and 12 bases had no gene match. CDR1 and CDR2 from the germline V gene are MNHEY and SVGEGT. The CDR3 DNA is TGTGCCAGCAGTTCAGGATGGGGGAGGGCCTCAGAGACCCAGTACTTC. It encodes CASSSGWGRASETQYF.

The gene calls are TRBV6-2 or TRBV6-3 and TRBJ2-5; D not resolved. The CDR3 has 16 residues. The V end lost 3 bases, the J end lost 1 base, and 15 bases lay between the germline ends. Germline CDR1 reads MNHEY; CDR2 reads SVGEGT. The CDR3 DNA reads as TGTGCCAGCAGTTATGTAGATCTACAACGCCAAGAGACCCAGTACTTC. Translating it yields CASSYVDLQRQETQYF.

This chain connects TRBV7-6 to TRBJ2-6, with D unresolved. CDR3 size: 14 residues. V gave up 2 bases and J gave up 4 bases, with 6 bases separating them. In germline, CDR1 is SGHVS, CDR2 FNYEAQ. The CDR3: CASSLYPGANVLTF. DNA of the CDR3: TGTGCCAGCAGCTTATATCCAGGGGCCAACGTCCTGACTTTC.

This chain uses TRBV7-9 with TRBJ2-6, with 9 bases fitting TRBD1. Losses at the gene ends were 5 bases for V and 0 bases for J; bases not matched to a gene: 11. The CDR3 spans 19 residues. Germline CDR1 SEHNR, CDR2 FQNEAQ (reference sequence). The chain's CDR3 is CASSPVPGQGPSGANVLTF. The CDR3 DNA is TGTGCCAGCAGCCCAGTCCCGGGACAGGGACCCTCTGGGGCCAACGTCCTGACTTTC.

This clonotype has ten or more counts. The chain combines TRBV7-8 with TRBJ2-7; 12 nucleotides align to TRBD2. This CDR3 is built from 16 residues. Germline CDR1 SGHVS, CDR2 FQNEAQ. With V trimmed by 5 bases and J by 5 bases, 10 bases remained unmatched. CDR3 DNA sequence: TGTGCCAGCAGCCTTTTGACTAGCGGGAGTGTTAACGAGCAGTACTTC. Translation gives CASSLLTSGSVNEQYF. Full variable domain (rest looked up from reference TRBV7-8 and TRBJ2-7): GAGVSQSPRYKVAKRGQDVALRCDPISGHVSLFWYQQALGQGPEFLTYFQNEAQLDKSGLPSDRFFAERPEGSVSTLKIQRTQQEDSAVYLCASSLLTSGSVNEQYFGPGTRLTVT.

In its sample, this clonotype was seen a few times. CDR3 in amino acids: CASSEGQGNTGELFF. As DNA, the CDR3 is TGTGCCAGCAGTGAGGGACAGGGGAACACCGGGGAGCTGTTTTTT. V and J are TRBV25-1 and TRBJ2-2; TRBD1 aligns across 9 bases. CDR1 MGHDK and CDR2 SYGVNS come from the germline V gene. V lost 3 bases to trimming and J lost 1 base; unmatched junction nucleotides: 0. The CDR3 spans 15 residues. Filled out from reference TRBV25-1 and TRBJ2-2, the complete variable domain reads EADIYQTPRYLVIGTGKKITLECSQTMGHDKMYWYQQDPGMELHLIHYSYGVNSTEKGDLSSESTVSRIRTEHFPLTLESARPSHTSQYLCASSEGQGNTGELFFGEGSRLTVL.

The chain combines TRBV19 with TRBJ1-2; TRBD1 matches at 8 bases. CDR3 size: 16 residues. In germline, CDR1 is LNHDA, CDR2 SQIVND (reference sequence). Trimming took 6 bases from V and 4 from J; bases not matched to a gene: 13. CDR3: CASSRSQGALGYGYTF. DNA for the CDR3: TGTGCCAGTAGCAGATCGCAGGGGGCGCTTGGCTATGGCTACACCTTC. The entire variable domain, with the rest obtained from reference TRBV19 and TRBJ1-2, is as follows: DGGITQSPKYLFRKEGQNVTLSCEQNLNHDAMYWYRQDPGQGLRLIYYSQIVNDFQKGDIAEGYSVSREKKESFPLTVTSAQKNPTAFYLCASSRSQGALGYGYTFGSGTRLTVV.

V usage is TRBV4-2 and J usage is TRBJ2-1; tentative D call: TRBD2 (5 bases). Germline V lookup: CDR1 LGHNA, CDR2 YNFKEQ. There are 16 residues in the CDR3. Trimming removed 1 base at V and 8 bases at J, with 18 bases between. In nucleotides, the CDR3 is TGTGCCAGCAGCCAAGGCTCACGAGCGGTAGTTGATGAGCAGTTCTTC. Its translation: CASSQGSRAVVDEQFF.

The chain couples TRBV7-9 to TRBJ1-5, with TRBD1 matching over 9 bases. V lost 6 bases to trimming and J lost 6 bases; unmatched junction nucleotides: 9. This CDR3 region has 15 residues. Looked up from germline, CDR1 is SEHNR and CDR2 is FQNEAQ (reference sequence). In DNA form, the CDR3 reads TGTGCCAGCAGTTGGGACAGGGTAGGAGGTCAGCCCCAGCATTTT. Translation gives CASSWDRVGGQPQHF.

The chain couples TRBV7-9 to TRBJ2-1, with 10 positions matching TRBD2. Per the germline V gene, CDR1 is SEHNR and CDR2 is FQNEAQ (reference sequence). Trimming at V came to 5 bases and at J to 5 bases, leaving 15 bases not matched to a gene. The CDR3 runs 18 residues. The CDR3 DNA reads TGTGCCAGCAGCCCCGGGAGGGCTAGCGGGAGTACTCACAATGAGCAGTTCTTC. Translated, it gives CASSPGRASGSTHNEQFF.

The sample holds a few counts of this clonotype. V usage is TRBV4-1 and J usage is TRBJ2-2; 12 bases match TRBD2. The CDR3 is made up of 21 amino acids. The germline V gene encodes CDR1 MGHRA and CDR2 YSYEKL. The junction had 16 bases not matched to a gene; V was cut back by 0 bases and J by 5 bases. The CDR3 DNA reads as TGCGCCAGCAGCCAAGAATTAGTCTTCAGACTAGCGGGAGTGAGGACCGGGGAGCTGTTTTTT. It codes for CASSQELVFRLAGVRTGELFF.

The V and J genes are TRBV19 and TRBJ1-1; a possible D gene is TRBD1 (5 bases). The germline gives CDR1 LNHDA, CDR2 SQIVND (reference sequence). Trimming shortened V by 3 bases and J by 4 bases, and 15 bases separated the two germline ends. The length of the CDR3 is 15 residues. CDR3 sequence reads: CASSILRGMATEAFF. For the CDR3, the DNA is TGTGCCAGTAGTATCTTACGGGGCATGGCCACTGAAGCTTTCTTT.

This clonotype was seen a few times. The V gene is TRBV7-2, the J gene TRBJ2-1; D is perhaps TRBD2 (6 bases). This CDR3 has 14 residues. The germline V gene encodes CDR1 SGHTA and CDR2 FQGNSA. Trimming left V 7 bases short and J 8 bases short, with 18 bases between. CDR3 sequence (DNA): TGTGCCAGCACTCGGGACTTTTTGGTCGATGAGCAGTTCTTC. Its translation is CASTRDFLVDEQFF.